This T cell receptor beta chain was identified during a study of blood T cell repertoires in COVID-19. Study overall: Collection of acute and convalescent COVID-19 samples took place in the United States, Italy and Spain. T cells, B-cell-depleted T cells, or PBMCs provided the cDNA or gDNA that served as material.

The CDR3 length is 15 residues. Germline lookup yields CDR1 KGHSH and CDR2 LQKENI. V gave up 5 bases and J gave up 0 bases; unmatched junction bases: 2. In the original workflow: Researchers report that nucleated cell counts were estimated from reference gene primer amplification. Sequencing was performed with immunoSEQ multiplex PCR; in TCRdb, only in-frame clones are kept and a portion is missing. For V, J and clone size, that table is used; D and trimming come from the DNA. The data contain about 99,000 clones, more than 75% of them singletons. The TCR was taken from a human donor in a cohort sampled during active COVID-19. The sequencing sample was made of peripheral blood. V gene TRBV18 combines with J gene TRBJ1-5; TRBD1 matches at 9 bases. DNA for the CDR3: TGTGCCAGCTCAGGGACAGGGAGTAGCAATCAGCCCCAGCATTTT. This translates into CASSGTGSSNQPQHF.